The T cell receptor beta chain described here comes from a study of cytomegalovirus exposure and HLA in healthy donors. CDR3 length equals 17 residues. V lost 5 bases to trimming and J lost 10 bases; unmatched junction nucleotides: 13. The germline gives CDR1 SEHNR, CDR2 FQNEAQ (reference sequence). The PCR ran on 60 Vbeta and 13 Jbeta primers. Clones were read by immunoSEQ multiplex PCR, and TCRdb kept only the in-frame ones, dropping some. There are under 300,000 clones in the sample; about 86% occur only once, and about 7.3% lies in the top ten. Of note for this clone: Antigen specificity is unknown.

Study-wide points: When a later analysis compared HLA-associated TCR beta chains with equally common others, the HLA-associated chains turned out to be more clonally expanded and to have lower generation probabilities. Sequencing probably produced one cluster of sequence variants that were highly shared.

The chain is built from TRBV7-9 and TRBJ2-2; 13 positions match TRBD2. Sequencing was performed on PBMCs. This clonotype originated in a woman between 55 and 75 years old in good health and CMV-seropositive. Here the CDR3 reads CASSPKGLAGIDAELFF. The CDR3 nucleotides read TGTGCCAGCAGCCCCAAGGGACTAGCGGGAATCGACGCGGAGCTGTTTTTT.